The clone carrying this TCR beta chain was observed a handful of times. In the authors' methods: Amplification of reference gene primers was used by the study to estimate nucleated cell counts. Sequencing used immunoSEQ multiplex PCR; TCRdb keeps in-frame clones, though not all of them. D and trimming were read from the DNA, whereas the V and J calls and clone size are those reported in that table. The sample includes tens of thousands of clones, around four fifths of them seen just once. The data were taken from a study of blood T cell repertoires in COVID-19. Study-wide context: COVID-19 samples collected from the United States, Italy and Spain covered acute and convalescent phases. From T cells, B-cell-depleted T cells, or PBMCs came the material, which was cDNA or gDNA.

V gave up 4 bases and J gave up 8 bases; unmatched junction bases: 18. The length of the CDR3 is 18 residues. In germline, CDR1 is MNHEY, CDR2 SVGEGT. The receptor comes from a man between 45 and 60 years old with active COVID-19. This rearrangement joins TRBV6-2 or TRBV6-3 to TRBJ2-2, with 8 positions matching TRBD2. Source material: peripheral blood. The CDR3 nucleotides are TGTGCCAGCAGTTCCCTTAGCGGGATCCCAGTTATTTGGGGGGAGCTGTTTTTT. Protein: CASSSLSGIPVIWGELFF.